Each of the 11 T cell receptor beta chains below was sequenced from the same sample in a study of radiotherapy plus CTLA-4 blockade in lung cancer. The assay was immunoSEQ multiplex PCR, and TCRdb's table has in-frame clones only and misses some. This sample has tens of thousands of clones; about 87% occur once, and the top ten carry 0.87%. The sequencing used peripheral blood, collected from a patient treated with radiotherapy plus ipilimumab. These receptors were collected from a human donor with non-small cell lung cancer who had stable disease on radiotherapy plus ipilimumab.

This chain connects TRBV28 to TRBJ1-2, with no clear D. V lost 3 bases and J 5 bases, leaving 19 bases between the germline ends. Germline CDR1 and CDR2: MDHEN and SYDVKM. This CDR3 is 16 amino acids long. The CDR3 DNA is TGTGCCAGCAGTTTTCATAGGCTTCGTGCGGGGTATGGCTACACCTTC. This gives the protein CASSFHRLRAGYGYTF.

This sequence joins TRBV5-4 and TRBJ1-6, with D maybe TRBD1 (5 bases). Germline V lookup: CDR1 SGHNT, CDR2 YYREEE (reference sequence). This CDR3 spans 13 amino acids. V was pared by 4 bases and J by 14 bases, with 16 bases between. CDR3 nucleotides: TGTGCCAGCAGCCTGGGGACCGACAGAACCCTCCACTTT. It yields the protein CASSLGTDRTLHF.

This clone was counted a few times. This chain joins TRBV5-6 and TRBJ1-1; no firm D call. V was cut by 2 bases and J by 0 bases, with 8 bases left in between. Germline-derived CDR1 and CDR2 are SGHDT and YYEEEE. CDR3 size: 14 residues. CDR3 sequence: CASSFGRLNTEAFF. DNA of the CDR3: TGTGCCAGCAGCTTCGGACGGCTGAACACTGAAGCTTTCTTT.

The chain has TRBV6-6 and TRBJ1-1, with 8 bases that match TRBD1. Germline V gene sequence: CDR1 MNHNY, CDR2 SVGAGI (reference sequence). V lost 7 bases to trimming and J lost 2 bases; unmatched junction nucleotides: 6. The CDR3 runs to 14 residues. The CDR3: CASTKDRANTEAFF. In DNA form, the CDR3 reads TGTGCCAGCACCAAGGACAGGGCAAACACTGAAGCTTTCTTT.

The J gene is TRBJ1-2, the V gene TRBV6-4; D is undetermined. Trimming removed 6 bases from V and 4 bases from J, with 9 bases in between. The CDR3 totals 12 residues. Germline CDR1 MRHNA, CDR2 SNTAGT. The CDR3 coding sequence is TGTGCCAGCAGCGGACGGCTCTATGGCTACACCTTC. It specifies CASSGRLYGYTF.

The chain combines TRBV5-6 with TRBJ1-2; 9 positions match TRBD1. Trimming cost V 4 bases and J 8 bases; bases outside gene matches: 9. Germline V CDR1 and CDR2: SGHDT, YYEEEE. The CDR3 covers 14 residues. CDR3 nucleotides: TGTGCCAGCAGCCCGGGACAGGGTTTGAGAGGCTACACCTTC. Translating gives CASSPGQGLRGYTF.

This chain joins TRBV7-8 and TRBJ2-7; 7 bases are a match to TRBD1. V was pared by 1 base and J by 0 bases, with 3 bases of the junction left unmatched. CDR1 and CDR2 (germline): SGHVS, FQNEAQ. The CDR3 is 15 residues long. DNA for the CDR3: TGTGCCAGCAGCTTAGGGGACAGTCTCTCCTACGAGCAGTACTTC. This gives the protein CASSLGDSLSYEQYF.

The CDR3 here is CASSLTGTQETQYF. CDR3 DNA sequence: TGTGCCAGCAGCTTAACCGGGACCCAAGAGACCCAGTACTTC. This sequence joins TRBV7-3 and TRBJ2-5; the D gene could be TRBD1 or TRBD2 (5 bases each). Germline V gene sequence: CDR1 SGHTA, CDR2 FQGTGA. CDR3 length: 14 residues. Trimming shortened V by 0 bases and J by 1 base, and 6 bases separated the two germline ends.

The gene calls are TRBV5-1 and TRBJ1-2, with D possibly TRBD1 on 5 matching bases. The germline V gene encodes CDR1 SGHRS and CDR2 YFSETQ. This CDR3 is 14 amino acids long. V shed 4 bases and J shed 7 bases, with 17 bases lying between them. This CDR3 is CASSRGREFGGYTF. CDR3 sequence (DNA): TGCGCCAGCAGCCGGGGCAGGGAATTCGGTGGCTACACCTTC.

This chain joins TRBV19 and TRBJ2-7; TRBD2 matches at 7 bases. V was clipped by 3 bases and J by 8 bases; unmatched bases: 7. This CDR3 contains 13 residues. CDR1 is LNHDA and CDR2 is SQIVND in the germline V gene (reference sequence). CDR3 protein: CASSITRTSQQYF. The CDR3, as DNA: TGTGCCAGTAGTATCACCAGGACTAGTCAGCAGTACTTC. The whole variable domain, filled in from reference TRBV19 and TRBJ2-7, reads DGGITQSPKYLFRKEGQNVTLSCEQNLNHDAMYWYRQDPGQGLRLIYYSQIVNDFQKGDIAEGYSVSREKKESFPLTVTSAQKNPTAFYLCASSITRTSQQYFGPGTRLTVT.

This chain joins TRBV5-6 and TRBJ2-3; TRBD2 agrees at 9 bases. The length of the CDR3 is 16 residues. Germline CDR1 and CDR2: SGHDT and YYEEEE. Trimming took 4 bases from V and 4 from J; bases not matched to a gene: 10. The CDR3 loop reads CASSVRLAGPADTQYF. The CDR3, as DNA: TGTGCCAGCAGCGTTAGGCTAGCGGGGCCCGCAGATACGCAGTATTTT. The full variable domain, rest sourced from reference TRBV5-6 and TRBJ2-3, is DAGVTQSPTHLIKTRGQQVTLRCSPKSGHDTVSWYQQALGQGPQFIFQYYEEEERQRGNFPDRFSGHQFPNYSSELNVNALLLGDSALYLCASSVRLAGPADTQYFGPGTRLTVL.